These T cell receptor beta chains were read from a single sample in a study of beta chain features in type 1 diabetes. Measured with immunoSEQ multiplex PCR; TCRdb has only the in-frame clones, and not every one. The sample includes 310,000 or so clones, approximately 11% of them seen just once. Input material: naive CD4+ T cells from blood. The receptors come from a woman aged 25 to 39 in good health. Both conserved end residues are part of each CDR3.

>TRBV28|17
CASSSEPGTSGYNEQFF
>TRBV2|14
CASRPGQGKYEQFF
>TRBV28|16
CASRRVGTAGANVLTF
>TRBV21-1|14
CASSNKREEETQYF
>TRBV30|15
CAWSGPSGSLYEQYF
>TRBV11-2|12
CASGTRGDTQYF
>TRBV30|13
CAWDRDFNQPQHF
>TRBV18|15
CASSLTLAMADEQFF
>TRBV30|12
CAGGGPADTQYF
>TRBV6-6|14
CASSYGQGAGEQYF
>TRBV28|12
CASSRGLSPQHF
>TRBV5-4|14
CASSLAGVNYGYTF
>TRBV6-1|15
CASREGWTGGYEQYF
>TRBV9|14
CASSVSPSFDEQFF
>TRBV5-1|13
CASSLSENTEAFF
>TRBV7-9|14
CASSPGQGPYEQYF
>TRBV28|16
CASTGTADSGANVLTF
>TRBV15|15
CATSRSGGGSYEQYF
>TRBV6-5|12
CASSTVNTEAFF
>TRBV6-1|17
CASSGPSSGRGNQPQHF
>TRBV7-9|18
CASSLPQGIPVMNTEAFF
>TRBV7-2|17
CASSRGGGQVGNQPQHF
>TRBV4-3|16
CASSQGPGGTPNEQFF
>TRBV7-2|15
CASQRTSGPQETQYF
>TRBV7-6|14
CASSLGTGPGAQYF
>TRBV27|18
CASSLNPPLGGLTYEQYF
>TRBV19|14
CASSPEVGFQPQHF
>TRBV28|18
CASSHRLAGADTLNEQFF
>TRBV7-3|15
CASSLPGQGGNTIYF
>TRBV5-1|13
CASSRGGEETQYF
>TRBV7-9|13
CASSLDINYGYTF
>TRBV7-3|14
CASSPTRSSYEQYF
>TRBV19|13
CASSTMERTEAFF
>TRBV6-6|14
CASSYRREGETQYF
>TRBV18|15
CASSDGHGEAYEQYF
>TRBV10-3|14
CAISVAGSYNEQFF
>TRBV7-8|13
CASSDSSTDTQYF
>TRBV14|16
CASSTSGRVRTYEQYF
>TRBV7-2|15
CASSLASGSWETQYF
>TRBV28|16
CASSSTSGTDINEQFF
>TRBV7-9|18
CASSFSLAGDTNTGELFF
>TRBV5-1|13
CASSLDIYNEQFF
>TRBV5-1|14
CASSWQGDEETQYF
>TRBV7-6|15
CASSSGLAVYNEQFF
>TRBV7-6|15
CASSSGTSGRETQYF